Each of the 18 T cell receptor beta chains below was sequenced from the same sample in a study of blood T cell repertoires in COVID-19. Assay used: immunoSEQ multiplex PCR; TCRdb lists only in-frame clones, some missing. Among a few hundred thousand clones listed, more than 75% were seen once. The sample was peripheral blood. The receptors here all came from a woman aged 45-59 years with active or convalescent COVID-19.

The chain is built from TRBV6-5 and TRBJ1-1; D unresolved. The CDR3 consists of 13 residues. Trimming pared 6 bases from V and 5 bases from J, leaving 13 bases between. Germline V lookup: CDR1 MNHEY, CDR2 SVGAGI. The CDR3 region is CASRPTPGTEAFF. DNA for the CDR3: TGTGCCAGCAGGCCAACCCCGGGAACTGAAGCTTTCTTT.

The chain combines TRBV2 with TRBJ2-1, with unresolved D. Germline assignment: CDR1 SNHLY and CDR2 FYNNEI. With 5 bases removed from V and 5 bases from J, the gap between germline ends came to 4 bases. The CDR3 spans 11 residues. The CDR3 sequence: CASSSHNEQFF. The CDR3 coding sequence is TGTGCCAGCAGTTCTCACAATGAGCAGTTCTTC.

This clone was seen only once. This sequence joins TRBV19 and TRBJ2-2; TRBD2 matches at 8 bases. This CDR3 has 15 amino acids. CDR1 is LNHDA, CDR2 SQIVND, per germline (reference sequence). The V gene end was trimmed by 4 bases and the J gene end by 4 bases; junction bases not matched to a gene: 5. The CDR3 nucleotides read TGTGCCAGTAGTACCGTAGCGGGACCCACCGGGGAGCTGTTTTTT. It encodes CASSTVAGPTGELFF.

The rearrangement joins TRBV19 to TRBJ1-3, with D perhaps TRBD1 (5 bases). Germline loops: CDR1 LNHDA, CDR2 SQIVND (reference sequence). Trimming removed 4 bases at V and 0 bases at J, with 10 bases between. The CDR3 length is 15 residues. Here the CDR3 reads CASSTRVSSGNTIYF. CDR3 in DNA: TGTGCCAGTAGTACCAGGGTGAGCTCTGGAAACACCATATATTTT.

V usage is TRBV7-2 and J usage is TRBJ1-3; possible D gene TRBD1, 5 bases. This CDR3 spans 16 amino acids. CDR1 and CDR2 (germline): SGHTA, FQGNSA. V lost 1 base to trimming and J lost 0 bases, with 10 bases between them. The CDR3 here is CASSLGGVNSGNTIYF. For the CDR3, the DNA is TGTGCCAGCAGCTTAGGGGGGGTGAACTCTGGAAACACCATATATTTT.

This chain joins TRBV7-9 and TRBJ2-3; 8 bases match TRBD1. The CDR3 consists of 15 residues. The V and J ends lost 6 bases and 0 bases, in that order; junction bases with no gene match: 5. Looked up from germline, CDR1 is SEHNR and CDR2 is FQNEAQ (reference sequence). Here the CDR3 DNA reads TGTGCCAGCAGTACACAGGGGGGTAGCACAGATACGCAGTATTTT. Encoded protein: CASSTQGGSTDTQYF.

Only one count was recorded for this clone. CDR3 loop: CASSLARGNGYTF. For the CDR3, the DNA is TGTGCCAGCAGCTTAGCCAGGGGAAATGGCTACACCTTC. The chain has TRBV7-9 and TRBJ1-2, with TRBD1 as a possible D gene (6 bases). Germline CDR1 and CDR2: SEHNR and FQNEAQ (reference sequence). V was shortened by 0 bases and J by 6 bases, with 8 bases between the two germline ends. The CDR3 is 13 amino acids.

V gene TRBV7-2 combines with J gene TRBJ2-7, with D unresolved. This CDR3 is built from 13 residues. Trimming removed 1 base from V and 6 bases from J, with 10 bases in between. Germline CDR1 reads SGHTA; CDR2 reads FQGNSA. The CDR3 DNA reads TGTGCCAGCAGCTTAGTTCTCCTAGGCGAGCAGTACTTC. It specifies CASSLVLLGEQYF.

The rearrangement joins TRBV7-9 to TRBJ1-6; unclear D gene. Germline loops: CDR1 SEHNR, CDR2 FQNEAQ (reference sequence). V lost 8 bases to trimming and J lost 8 bases, with 10 bases between them. The CDR3 totals 12 residues. The CDR3 loop reads CASSTDDSPLHF. The CDR3 DNA reads as TGTGCCAGCTCTACCGATGATTCACCCCTCCACTTT.

This sequence joins TRBV27 and TRBJ1-4, with TRBD1 matching 7 bases. The V and J ends lost 5 bases and 7 bases, in that order; junction bases with no gene match: 4. CDR1 and CDR2 from the germline V gene are MNHEY and SMNVEV (reference sequence). The CDR3 loop spans 13 amino acids. The CDR3 region is CASSPGTAEKLFF. The DNA for the CDR3 is TGTGCCAGCAGTCCCGGGACAGCTGAAAAACTGTTTTTT. The full variable domain, with the rest looked up from reference TRBV27 and TRBJ1-4, is EAQVTQNPRYLITVTGKKLTVTCSQNMNHEYMSWYRQDPGLGLRQIYYSMNVEVTDKGDVPEGYKVSRKEKRNFPLILESPSPNQTSLYFCASSPGTAEKLFFGSGTQLSVL.

The chain links TRBV5-4 to TRBJ1-1, with D uncertain. The CDR3 is 13 amino acids. V was pared by 4 bases and J by 0 bases, with 7 bases between. Germline CDR1 SGHNT, CDR2 YYREEE (reference sequence). The CDR3 bases are TGTGCCAGCAGCGGCCCCCTGAACACTGAAGCTTTCTTT. This sequence encodes CASSGPLNTEAFF.

V gene TRBV3-1 (or the pseudogene TRBV3-2) combines with J gene TRBJ1-2, with D uncertain. V was shortened by 5 bases and J by 5 bases, with 9 bases between the two germline ends. This CDR3 is built from 12 residues. Germline V gene sequence: CDR1 LGHDT, CDR2 YNNKEL (reference sequence). CDR3: CASSGRNYGYTF. For the CDR3, the DNA is TGTGCCAGCAGCGGCAGGAATTATGGCTACACCTTC.

This clone was recorded once. J is TRBJ2-1 and V is TRBV28, with D perhaps matching TRBD2 (5 bases). Per germline, CDR1 MDHEN and CDR2 SYDVKM. V was pared by 6 bases and J by 0 bases, with 21 bases between. CDR3 length: 18 residues. This CDR3 is CASSRSGFSTSSYNEQFF. The CDR3 bases are TGTGCCAGCAGCCGGTCGGGGTTTTCTACTAGCTCCTACAATGAGCAGTTCTTC.

CDR3 coding DNA: TGTGCCAGCAGCCAGGACAGGTATGGTGAAGCTTTCTTT. This translates into CASSQDRYGEAFF. The chain recombines TRBV4-2 with TRBJ1-1, with TRBD1 identical over 7 bases. The CDR3 length is 13 residues. V trimming: 3 bases; J trimming: 7 bases; junction bases outside the gene matches: 5. Germline V CDR1 and CDR2: LGHNA, YNFKEQ.

The genes are TRBV3-1 (or the pseudogene TRBV3-2) and TRBJ1-1; D call uncertain. The CDR3 consists of 15 residues. Trimming removed 4 bases at V and 1 base at J, with 13 bases between. Germline V gives CDR1 LGHDT, CDR2 YNNKEL (reference sequence). The CDR3 nucleotides read TGTGCCAGCAGCCTCCTCCCCGGCGGGAACACTGAAGCTTTCTTT. This encodes CASSLLPGGNTEAFF.

This chain links TRBV30 with TRBJ2-4, with a weak D call TRBD1 (6 bases). There are 14 residues in the CDR3. V shed 0 bases and J shed 1 base, with 7 bases lying between them. CDR1 is GTSNPN and CDR2 is SVGIG in the germline V gene (reference sequence). In nucleotides, the CDR3 is TGTGCCTGGAGTGTACAGGGTGCCAAAAACATTCAGTACTTC. Translation: CAWSVQGAKNIQYF.

This chain joins TRBV6-2 or TRBV6-3 and TRBJ2-7, with 7 bases identical to TRBD1. Losses at the gene ends were 5 bases for V and 4 bases for J; bases not matched to a gene: 2. CDR3 length equals 12 residues. From germline, CDR1 is MNHEY and CDR2 SVGEGT. This CDR3 is CASSQGDYEQYF. The CDR3 nucleotides read TGTGCCAGCAGTCAGGGGGATTACGAGCAGTACTTC.

The chain links TRBV6-2 or TRBV6-3 to TRBJ1-2; the D is unclear. CDR1 and CDR2 from the germline V gene are MNHEY and SVGEGT. This CDR3 is built from 13 residues. V was cut by 0 bases and J by 7 bases, with 9 bases left in between. The CDR3 DNA reads as TGTGCCAGCAGTTACTCGACTCGGGGTGGCTACACCTTC. Its protein is CASSYSTRGGYTF.